This entry lists 32 T cell receptor beta chains sequenced from one sample in a study of shared clonotypes between healthy human individuals. Terminally differentiated effector memory CD45RA+ cells were left out of the naive CD8 fraction, which was CD45RO-negative and positively selected for CCR7. Some clones are missing from TCRdb's copy, which holds only in-frame ones; the method was immunoSEQ multiplex PCR. The sample has more than 2 million clones; 93% are singletons. The sequenced material came from naive CD8+ T cells from PBMCs. These receptors all come from a man between 18 and 29 years old in good health. Some clones in this sample may be carry-over from other donors' samples.

This sequence joins TRBV7-2 and TRBJ2-3, with D perhaps being TRBD1 or TRBD2 (5 bases each). The CDR3 sequence is 15 residues long. Germline V gives CDR1 SGHTA, CDR2 FQGNSA. The V gene lost 2 bases and the J gene lost 4 bases, with 13 bases spanning the gap. The CDR3 DNA reads TGTGCCAGCAGCTTACGGGTGAGGGGCGCAGATACGCAGTATTTT. This translates into CASSLRVRGADTQYF.

V is TRBV7-9 and J is TRBJ2-5; maybe TRBD1 (6 bases). Trimming cost V 5 bases and J 5 bases, with 15 bases left between them. This CDR3 is built from 14 residues. Germline CDR1 reads SEHNR; CDR2 reads FQNEAQ (reference sequence). In nucleotides, the CDR3 is TGTGCCAGCAGCCCAAAAGGACAGATGGAGACCCAGTACTTC. Its protein is CASSPKGQMETQYF.

This clone was recorded once. The chain joins TRBV6-5 to TRBJ2-2; D call uncertain. This CDR3 comprises 15 residues. Trimming pared 2 bases from V and 1 base from J, leaving 8 bases between. The germline V gene encodes CDR1 MNHEY and CDR2 SVGAGI. CDR3 nucleotides: TGTGCCAGCAGTTACGGGCGGATGAACACCGGGGAGCTGTTTTTT. Translating gives CASSYGRMNTGELFF.

The chain links TRBV19 to TRBJ1-1; D remains ambiguous. Germline CDR1 is LNHDA and CDR2 is SQIVND (reference sequence). Trimming left V 5 bases short and J 1 base short, with 11 bases between. CDR3 size: 14 residues. In nucleotides, the CDR3 is TGTGCCAGTAGTCCCTCCCTACAGAACACTGAAGCTTTCTTT. Amino acids: CASSPSLQNTEAFF.

J is TRBJ1-1 and V is TRBV28; D might be TRBD1 (5 bases). Trimming stripped 6 bases from V and 1 base from J, with 21 bases between. This CDR3 is 17 amino acids long. CDR1 and CDR2 (germline): MDHEN, SYDVKM. CDR3 residues: CASSPTRGEVPNTEAFF. CDR3 DNA: TGTGCCAGCAGCCCCACACGGGGCGAAGTACCGAACACTGAAGCTTTCTTT.

V usage is TRBV4-1 and J usage is TRBJ2-1; 9 bases are a match to TRBD2. CDR1 is MGHRA, CDR2 YSYEKL, per germline. V lost 4 bases, J lost 2 bases, and 6 bases stayed unmatched. The CDR3 is 16 amino acids. The CDR3 DNA follows: TGCGCCAGCAGCCTACGGACTAGCGTTACCTACAATGAGCAGTTCTTC. This encodes CASSLRTSVTYNEQFF.

Here the CDR3 DNA reads TGTGCCAGTAGGGTTGGTAGCGCTAAAAACATTCAGTACTTC. Translation gives CASRVGSAKNIQYF. J is TRBJ2-4 and V is TRBV19; weak D call: TRBD2 (5 bases). Germline V lookup: CDR1 LNHDA, CDR2 SQIVND (reference sequence). V gave up 6 bases and J gave up 4 bases, with 13 bases separating them. The CDR3 has 14 residues.

Remarks on this clone: Other nucleotide sequences in the sample specify the same CDR3. This chain joins TRBV9 and TRBJ2-7, with D perhaps matching TRBD1 (5 bases). The V end was cut by 2 bases, the J end by 3 bases, with 12 bases between. Germline CDR1 and CDR2: SGDLS and YYNGEE. The CDR3 loop spans 14 amino acids. This chain's CDR3 is CASSVGDRVYEQYF. The CDR3 DNA reads as TGTGCCAGCAGCGTCGGAGACAGAGTCTACGAGCAGTACTTC.

The rearrangement uses TRBV19 and TRBJ1-1; D gene uncertain. CDR1 is LNHDA, CDR2 SQIVND, per germline (reference sequence). Trimming left V 6 bases short and J 1 base short, with 9 bases between. This CDR3 is 13 amino acids long. Written as DNA, the CDR3 is TGTGCCAGTAGAAGCGTGGGGAACACTGAAGCTTTCTTT. Translating it yields CASRSVGNTEAFF.

The rearrangement uses TRBV19 and TRBJ2-7, with D unclear. CDR1 and CDR2 (germline): LNHDA, SQIVND (reference sequence). V lost 5 bases and J lost 6, with 17 bases in between. The CDR3 spans 14 residues. CDR3 sequence: CASSLGDERTEQYF. The CDR3 nucleotides are TGTGCCAGTAGTCTGGGCGACGAGAGAACCGAGCAGTACTTC.

V usage is TRBV5-6 and J usage is TRBJ1-2, with a tentative D call TRBD1 (6 bases). CDR1 and CDR2 (germline): SGHDT, YYEEEE. The CDR3 contains 14 residues. V shed 5 bases and J shed 8 bases, with 19 bases lying between them. In nucleotides, the CDR3 is TGTGCCAGCAGTCCCGGGGGGCCGCTCGAGGGCTACACCTTC. The encoded protein is CASSPGGPLEGYTF. The entire variable domain, with the rest obtained from reference TRBV5-6 and TRBJ1-2, is as follows: DAGVTQSPTHLIKTRGQQVTLRCSPKSGHDTVSWYQQALGQGPQFIFQYYEEEERQRGNFPDRFSGHQFPNYSSELNVNALLLGDSALYLCASSPGGPLEGYTFGSGTRLTVV.

The chain uses TRBV23-1 and TRBJ1-4; maybe TRBD1 (5 bases). TRBV23-1 qualifies as an ORF whose function is uncertain. V dropped 0 bases and J dropped 4 bases, with 21 bases sitting between them. The CDR3 length is 19 residues. CDR3: CASSQSEETDKAHNEKLFF. CDR3 bases: TGCGCCAGCAGTCAATCTGAAGAGACGGACAAGGCCCATAATGAAAAACTGTTTTTT.

This sequence joins TRBV10-3 and TRBJ2-2, with 14 bases lining up with TRBD2. J was trimmed by 7 bases and V by 6 bases; bases with no gene match: 7. Germline CDR1 and CDR2: ENHRY and SYGVKD. The CDR3 runs 16 residues. The CDR3 DNA follows: TGTGCCATCAGAGGGACTAGCGGGAGCGCGGACGGGGAGCTGTTTTTT. It encodes CAIRGTSGSADGELFF.

The genes are TRBV6-6 and TRBJ1-2; 8 bases align to TRBD1. Germline assignment: CDR1 MNHNY and CDR2 SVGAGI (reference sequence). V trimming: 2 bases; J trimming: 3 bases; junction bases outside the gene matches: 5. The CDR3 has 15 residues. CDR3 loop: CASSYARGLDYGYTF. The CDR3 DNA is TGTGCCAGCAGTTACGCCAGGGGGCTTGACTATGGCTACACCTTC.

The table lists this clone with a few counts. This rearrangement joins TRBV4-1 to TRBJ1-2; D not certain. CDR1 is MGHRA and CDR2 is YSYEKL in the germline V gene. The CDR3 sequence is 13 residues long. V was clipped by 2 bases and J by 8 bases, with 12 bases between them. The CDR3 loop reads CASSQYGSGGYTF. The CDR3 DNA is TGCGCCAGCAGCCAATACGGGAGCGGGGGCTACACCTTC.

The chain has TRBV27 and TRBJ2-1, with 7 bases aligning to TRBD1. The CDR3 length is 13 residues. Looked up from germline, CDR1 is MNHEY and CDR2 is SMNVEV (reference sequence). J lost 5 bases, V lost 7 bases, and 5 bases had no gene match. In nucleotides, the CDR3 is TGTGCCAGCACCTGGACAGGACACAATGAGCAGTTCTTC. This translates into CASTWTGHNEQFF.

Only one count was recorded for this clone. The chain combines TRBV6-6 with TRBJ2-1, with 7 positions matching TRBD2. This CDR3 has 16 amino acids. Germline CDR1 MNHNY, CDR2 SVGAGI (reference sequence). Trimming at V came to 0 bases and at J to 6 bases, leaving 8 bases not matched to a gene. The CDR3 here is CASSYSGEGQGNEQFF. As DNA, the CDR3 is TGTGCCAGCAGTTACTCGGGGGAGGGTCAGGGCAATGAGCAGTTCTTC.

This chain connects TRBV25-1 to TRBJ1-2; 9 bases map to TRBD1. Germline V CDR1 and CDR2: MGHDK, SYGVNS. This CDR3 contains 15 residues. Trimming removed 4 bases from V and 0 bases from J; junction bases left unmatched: 3. The CDR3 region is CASSARQGANYGYTF. CDR3 in DNA: TGTGCCAGCAGTGCACGACAGGGGGCTAACTATGGCTACACCTTC.

The chain couples TRBV27 to TRBJ2-7, with D possibly being TRBD1 (5 bases). Deletions cut 6 bases from V and 5 bases from J, with 26 bases between. This CDR3 spans 17 amino acids. CDR1 and CDR2 from the germline V gene are MNHEY and SMNVEV (reference sequence). The DNA for the CDR3 is TGTGCCAGCAGCCCGACGCAATATCCGGAGACAGTGGACGAGCAGTACTTC. The encoded protein is CASSPTQYPETVDEQYF.

This rearrangement joins TRBV5-1 to TRBJ2-7, with TRBD2 identical over 7 bases. In germline, CDR1 is SGHRS, CDR2 YFSETQ. The CDR3 contains 15 residues. J was trimmed by 5 bases and V by 0 bases; bases with no gene match: 8. For the CDR3, the DNA is TGCGCCAGCAGCTTGGCTCAGGGACTATCGGACGAGCAGTACTTC. It encodes CASSLAQGLSDEQYF.

The chain uses TRBV28 and TRBJ1-2; 10 nucleotides match TRBD1. The CDR3 is made up of 14 amino acids. CDR1 and CDR2 from the germline V gene are MDHEN and SYDVKM. The trim removed 7 bases at V and 5 bases at J, leaving 7 bases unmatched. CDR3 in DNA: TGTGCCAGCATGGCCGGGACAGGGGTGTATGGCTACACCTTC. This codes for CASMAGTGVYGYTF.

The chain couples TRBV6-1 to TRBJ2-7; 9 nucleotides align to TRBD1. The CDR3 contains 14 residues. Germline V gene data show CDR1 as MNHNS and CDR2 as SASEGT. With 9 bases clipped from V and 4 bases from J, the junction kept 10 bases outside the gene matches. CDR3 DNA: TGTGCCAGTCGGCTGGGGACAGGGATATACGAGCAGTACTTC. The encoded protein is CASRLGTGIYEQYF.

The chain carries TRBV2 and TRBJ2-1, with D possibly matching TRBD2 (5 bases). The CDR3 extends over 17 amino acids. In germline, CDR1 is SNHLY, CDR2 FYNNEI. V lost 8 bases to trimming and J lost 2 bases, with 22 bases between them. In DNA, the CDR3 is TGTGCCAGCTCAGTGAGCGGTAGTTCCTACCCCTACAATGAGCAGTTCTTC. This codes for CASSVSGSSYPYNEQFF.

This clone has a single count. This rearrangement joins TRBV5-5 to TRBJ2-5; D not resolved. Trimming pared 0 bases from V and 2 bases from J, leaving 5 bases between. The CDR3 length is 13 residues. The germline gives CDR1 SGHKS, CDR2 YYEKEE (reference sequence). The CDR3 is CASSLGPQETQYF. CDR3 nucleotide sequence: TGTGCCAGCAGCTTGGGACCACAAGAGACCCAGTACTTC.

This sequence joins TRBV19 and TRBJ1-5, with 10 bases identical to TRBD1. V was clipped by 3 bases and J by 6 bases; unmatched bases: 5. CDR1 LNHDA and CDR2 SQIVND come from the germline V gene (reference sequence). The CDR3 is 15 amino acids. The CDR3 DNA follows: TGTGCCAGTAGTATTGACAGGGGGCGGGGTCAGCCCCAGCATTTT. This encodes CASSIDRGRGQPQHF.

The chain joins TRBV4-1 to TRBJ2-1; D is unresolved. Trimming removed 0 bases at V and 4 bases at J, with 7 bases between. The CDR3 is 14 residues long. Per the germline V gene, CDR1 is MGHRA and CDR2 is YSYEKL. The DNA for the CDR3 is TGCGCCAGCAGCCAAGATGCCGAGTACAATGAGCAGTTCTTC. Protein sequence: CASSQDAEYNEQFF.

This chain uses TRBV6-5 with TRBJ1-3, with a possible D match to TRBD1 (5 bases). The CDR3 is made up of 15 amino acids. The V gene lost 6 bases and the J gene lost 4 bases, with 16 bases spanning the gap. The germline V gene has CDR1 MNHEY and CDR2 SVGAGI. In nucleotides, the CDR3 is TGTGCCAGCAGCCTCGACCAGGGAGCCGGAAACACCATATATTTT. Its protein product is CASSLDQGAGNTIYF.

The gene calls are TRBV27 and TRBJ2-7, with 8 bases lining up with TRBD1. CDR3 length: 13 residues. The V and J ends lost 10 bases and 4 bases, in that order; junction bases with no gene match: 9. Germline CDR1 MNHEY, CDR2 SMNVEV (reference sequence). CDR3 loop: CATKQGVTYEQYF. The CDR3 bases are TGTGCCACTAAACAGGGGGTCACATACGAGCAGTACTTC.

This clone was counted only a few times. The chain joins TRBV7-8 to TRBJ1-2, with D possibly matching TRBD1 (6 bases). CDR3 size: 14 residues. CDR1 SGHVS and CDR2 FQNEAQ come from the germline V gene. Trimming removed 4 bases from V and 6 bases from J, with 15 bases in between. The CDR3 bases are TGTGCCAGCAGCTGGGCCCTACAGGGAGATGGCTACACCTTC. The encoded protein is CASSWALQGDGYTF.

V is TRBV4-2 and J is TRBJ2-7; 8 bases are a match to TRBD2. Per germline, CDR1 LGHNA and CDR2 YNFKEQ. V gave up 2 bases and J gave up 5 bases; unmatched junction bases: 11. CDR3 size: 16 residues. The CDR3 protein is CASSQTLAGPGNEQYF. For the CDR3, the DNA is TGTGCCAGCAGCCAAACCCTAGCGGGCCCTGGCAACGAGCAGTACTTC.

V usage is TRBV7-2 and J usage is TRBJ1-5; D unclear. CDR3 length: 17 amino acids. V was shortened by 5 bases and J by 1 base, with 18 bases between the two germline ends. Germline V gene lookup returns CDR1 SGHTA and CDR2 FQGNSA. CDR3 coding DNA: TGTGCCAGCAGCCCCACATGGCCGCCGGAGAGCAATCAGCCCCAGCATTTT. Protein: CASSPTWPPESNQPQHF. The full variable domain, rest sourced from reference TRBV7-2 and TRBJ1-5, is GAGVSQSPSNKVTEKGKDVELRCDPISGHTALYWYRQSLGQGLEFLIYFQGNSAPDKSGLPSDRFSAERTGGSVSTLTIQRTQQEDSAVYLCASSPTWPPESNQPQHFGDGTRLSIL.

Here the CDR3 reads CASSPPITGNEQFF. In nucleotides, the CDR3 is TGTGCCAGCTCACCACCTATCACAGGGAATGAGCAGTTCTTC. The rearrangement joins TRBV18 to TRBJ2-1; D might be TRBD1 (6 bases). The V end was cut by 0 bases, the J end by 7 bases, with 10 bases between. The CDR3 runs 14 residues. Germline loops: CDR1 KGHSH, CDR2 LQKENI.